A selection of T cell receptor beta chains follows, all from one sample in a study of immune heterogeneity within non-small cell lung tumors. One entry per CDR3 protein, called by TCRdb with MiXCR from the multiplex PCR reads. The sample lists under 14,000 distinct CDR3 sequences; approximately 20% were seen once. Sequenced input: lung tumor tissue. These receptors all come from a man between 60 and 75 years old with non-small cell lung cancer. Both conserved end residues are part of each CDR3. Each record gives: J gene, clone size, D gene, V gene, CDR3 DNA, CDR3 protein. D genes are given only for firm matches. Some rows mark clone size as missing; the rest say once, few, many or name a class of expanded clone.

J: TRBJ2-7
size: -
D: -
V: TRBV18
DNA: TGTGCCAGCTCACTCGGCCAGGGGATCTCCTACGAGCAGTACTTC
CDR3: CASSLGQGISYEQYF

J: TRBJ2-7
size: medium-sized
D: -
V: TRBV7-9
DNA: TGTGCCAGCAGCTTAGGACCATCCGGGAAGGTCGAGCAGTACTTC
CDR3: CASSLGPSGKVEQYF

J: TRBJ2-1
size: once
D: TRBD2
V: TRBV11-1
DNA: TGTGCCAGAAGCGCGGGACTAGCGGGAAATTGGTATGAGCAGTTCTTC
CDR3: CARSAGLAGNWYEQFF

J: TRBJ2-7
size: few
D: TRBD2
V: TRBV20-1
DNA: TGCAGTGCTAGAGTATCTAGCGGGGTTACCTACGAGCAGTACTTC
CDR3: CSARVSSGVTYEQYF

J: TRBJ2-5
size: few
D: TRBD2
V: TRBV12-5
DNA: TGTGCTAGTGGTTTGGTATTATTTGGTGTCGGGAGGAACCAAGAGACCCAGTACTTC
CDR3: CASGLVLFGVGRNQETQYF

J: TRBJ2-2
size: -
D: -
V: TRBV5-1
DNA: TGCGCCAGCAGCCGGAATGAGCGAGTCCCCGGGGAGCTGTTTTTT
CDR3: CASSRNERVPGELFF

J: TRBJ2-1
size: -
D: -
V: TRBV5-5
DNA: TGTGCCAGCAGCTTGGTGAGCGGGCTAGGTGACAATGAGCAGTTCTTC
CDR3: CASSLVSGLGDNEQFF

J: TRBJ1-2
size: medium-sized
D: -
V: TRBV19
DNA: TGTGCCAGTACGAGTCGGGGTAAGGAGCACTATGGCTACACCTTC
CDR3: CASTSRGKEHYGYTF

J: TRBJ2-7
size: many
D: TRBD1
V: TRBV30
DNA: TGTGCCTGGAGTGTAATATACGGGACAGGGGGTTACTTC
CDR3: CAWSVIYGTGGYF

J: TRBJ1-3
size: once
D: -
V: TRBV3-1
DNA: TGTGCCAGCAGCCAAGCCAGCAGCTCTGGAAACACCATATATTTT
CDR3: CASSQASSSGNTIYF

J: TRBJ2-1
size: -
D: TRBD2
V: TRBV20-1
DNA: TGCAGTGCTGTCACCCCGGGACTAGCGGGAGGGCGGGCCTACAATGAGCAGTTCTTC
CDR3: CSAVTPGLAGGRAYNEQFF

J: TRBJ2-7
size: medium-sized
D: -
V: TRBV11-3
DNA: TGTGCCAGCAGCTTCGTTAATACTCTCCACGAGCAGTACTTC
CDR3: CASSFVNTLHEQYF

J: TRBJ2-1
size: few
D: TRBD2
V: TRBV3-1
DNA: TGTGCCAGCAGCTTTCTAGCGGGAGCCTCACGGAATGAGCAGTTCTTC
CDR3: CASSFLAGASRNEQFF

J: TRBJ2-7
size: medium-sized
D: TRBD2
V: TRBV20-1
DNA: TGCAGTGCTAGAGGAGCGGGAGACTACGAGCAGTACTTC
CDR3: CSARGAGDYEQYF

J: TRBJ2-3
size: few
D: -
V: TRBV4-1
DNA: TGCGCCAGCAGGGCGGACGCAGATACGCAGTATTTT
CDR3: CASRADADTQYF

J: TRBJ2-7
size: medium-sized
D: -
V: TRBV6-1
DNA: TGTGCCAGCAGTTACCAGGGGAGGTCGGAAGAGCAGTACTTC
CDR3: CASSYQGRSEEQYF

J: TRBJ2-7
size: medium-sized
D: -
V: TRBV3-1
DNA: TGTGCCAGCAGCCTGTCCCCCTCGGTTGTCTCCTACGAGCAGTACTTC
CDR3: CASSLSPSVVSYEQYF

J: TRBJ1-4
size: -
D: -
V: TRBV9
DNA: TGTGCCAGCAGCGAGGGGGGGGTTAATGAAAAACTGTTTTTT
CDR3: CASSEGGVNEKLFF

J: TRBJ2-2
size: -
D: -
V: TRBV27
DNA: TGTGCCAGCAGTTCAACAGGGTTAGGACTGTTTTTT
CDR3: CASSSTGLGLFF

J: TRBJ2-1
size: many
D: TRBD2
V: TRBV5-1
DNA: TGCGCCAGCAGCTTAGTTCCGGGACTAGCGGGAGGGAATGAGCAGTTCTTC
CDR3: CASSLVPGLAGGNEQFF

J: TRBJ1-1
size: -
D: -
V: TRBV18
DNA: TGTGCCAGCTCACCTTCCCTCGGGGGGTCCCTCGGGGGAGGGACTGAAGCTTTCTTT
CDR3: CASSPSLGGSLGGGTEAFF

J: TRBJ2-6
size: -
D: -
V: TRBV3-1
DNA: TGTGCCAGCAGCCAAGCGGTCGGGGTCTCTGGGGCCAACGTCCTGACTTTC
CDR3: CASSQAVGVSGANVLTF

J: TRBJ1-1
size: medium-sized
D: -
V: TRBV12-3/TRBV12-4
DNA: TGTGCCAGCGTGACAACTGAGCCGAACACTGAAGCTTTCTTT
CDR3: CASVTTEPNTEAFF

J: TRBJ2-3
size: -
D: -
V: TRBV18
DNA: TGTGCCAGCTCACCCCGGGGAAACACAGATACGCAGTATTTT
CDR3: CASSPRGNTDTQYF

J: TRBJ1-6
size: few
D: TRBD1
V: TRBV5-6
DNA: TGTGCCAGCAGCCCGTCGTGGGACAGGAGCTCCTATAATTCACCCCTCCACTTT
CDR3: CASSPSWDRSSYNSPLHF

J: TRBJ2-7
size: many
D: -
V: TRBV10-1
DNA: TGCGCCAGCAGTGAGTCGCTTGAGGGGAAGTTCGAGCAGTACTTC
CDR3: CASSESLEGKFEQYF

J: TRBJ2-1
size: few
D: -
V: TRBV6-1
DNA: TGTGCCAGCAGGCGAGCGGGCCTCTCCTACAATGAGCAGTTCTTC
CDR3: CASRRAGLSYNEQFF

J: TRBJ2-5
size: few
D: -
V: TRBV30
DNA: TGTGCCTGGAGTGTGGGGACAACTTTTCAAGAGACCCAGTACTTC
CDR3: CAWSVGTTFQETQYF

J: TRBJ2-7
size: large
D: -
V: TRBV6-1
DNA: TGTGCCAGCAGTTCCCCTGGGGGGTACGAGCAGTACTTC
CDR3: CASSSPGGYEQYF

J: TRBJ1-6
size: many
D: -
V: TRBV19
DNA: TGTGCCAGCCGGACAGTTAATTCACCCCTCCACTTT
CDR3: CASRTVNSPLHF

J: TRBJ1-4
size: -
D: -
V: TRBV3-1
DNA: TGTGCCAGCAGCCAAGGCACATTCTCTGGGGGAGAAAAACTGTTTTTT
CDR3: CASSQGTFSGGEKLFF

J: TRBJ2-5
size: -
D: -
V: TRBV6-4
DNA: TGTGCCAGCAGGGTGACTCAAGAGACCCAGTACTTC
CDR3: CASRVTQETQYF

J: TRBJ2-2
size: many
D: TRBD2
V: TRBV12-3/TRBV12-4
DNA: TGTGCCAGCAGATCAAGTATCGGACTAGACACCGGGGAGCTGTTTTTT
CDR3: CASRSSIGLDTGELFF